This TCR beta chain was recovered during a study of blood T cell repertoires in COVID-19 (dated by TCRdb to 2018 to 2020). Notes on the research overall: Recovered participants in ImmuneRACE Cohort 3 were defined by two consecutive negative NP/OP PCR tests, clearance by a healthcare professional, or resolution of symptoms. Samples from collaborators originated in the United States, Italy and Spain and spanned both the acute and convalescent phases of COVID-19. The prospective study material was composed of cDNA or gDNA derived from T cells, B-cell-depleted T cells, or PBMCs. Subjects who had been exposed to COVID-19, were actively infected with it, or had recovered from it provided the deeply sampled blood TCRbeta repertoires that made up the dataset. The repertoires were released in a freely available public database meant as a resource for research on the immune response to SARS-CoV-2. Samples were obtained from the ongoing ImmuneRACE study (first 160 participants) and from 1,254 subjects provided by 6 global collaborators. A de-identified subject ID, COVID-19 status, age in years and sex were almost always included in the sample metadata. Where available, HLA class I and class II types were obtained from metadata supplied by the sample provider rather than from assay-based typing. General conclusions and limits of the study: Clinical and demographic metadata were provided uncurated, with the amount varying by source and participant.

Trimming takes 5 bases from V and 3 bases from J, and the germline ends sit 7 bases apart. From the cysteine up to the phenylalanine, the CDR3 has a length of 12 residues. Of all the DNA, just the CDR3 is kept, 36 bases in frame from base 1. Participants in the prospective study were enrolled through a virtual design, were aged about 18 to 100 years, and lived in 20 to 30 United States geographic areas. To assign participants to cohorts, the prospective study relied on clinical history that participants themselves reported in a screening survey and a study questionnaire. In the prospective study, whole blood, serum and a nasopharyngeal or oropharyngeal swab were collected from each participant by mobile phlebotomists. Over an approximately 2-month period, participants in the prospective study had the option of providing additional blood draws and questionnaires. Blood samples from the prospective study were shipped frozen or at room temperature prior to DNA extraction.

This clone was counted a single time. The clone's antigen remains unknown. Per-nucleotide qualities are absent, and no much larger clonotype sits a single base away. TCRbeta CDR3 regions were amplified from genomic DNA using the immunoSEQ Assay, a bias-controlled multiplex PCR. As for the original processing: The number of nucleated cells in each sample was estimated by amplification of reference gene primers within the assay. To quantify the absolute abundance of each unique TCRbeta CDR3 rearrangement, sequence reads were collapsed and filtered. For each sample, productive Simpson clonality was calculated by taking the square root of Simpson's diversity index across productive rearrangements. In its TCRdb copy, this immuneACCESS table keeps in-frame sequences only and misses some clones. Where compared with another copy, unresolved V genes explain less than half of these, and the others have no known cause. The V and J calls and the clone size are those of that table, but D and trimming were determined from the DNA. The sample contains hundreds of thousands of clones, 70% to 90% of them found a single time. 3% to 3.5% of the sample lies in the top ten.

Source material: PBMCs or T cells enriched from blood (not recorded which). The clonotype comes from a woman in her 50s in a cohort exposed to, infected with or recovered from COVID-19 (not recorded which). Recombination connected TRBV12-3 or TRBV12-4 to TRBJ1-1, and possibly TRBD1, on 5 matching bases. This receptor carries the CDR3 CASSPGYTEAFF. The DNA sequence is TGTGCCAGCAGTCCAGGGTACACTGAAGCTTTCTTT.